This TCR beta chain was sequenced in a study of cytomegalovirus exposure and HLA in healthy donors. Across the study: The approximately 120 validation repertoires used the same platform as the 650 to 850 first-cohort repertoires, a later analysis reported.

Concerning this clone itself: Antigen specificity is unknown.

Study-level points and caveats: According to a subsequent analysis, TCR clusters from the first cohort were inclined to appear together in the roughly 120 validation repertoires. Researchers catalogued some 160 TCR beta chains as cytomegalovirus-associated. Researchers reported that three CMV-associated chains were confirmed in vitro as CMV antigen-specific.

V dropped 2 bases and J dropped 1; count of bases not matched to a gene: 9. Per germline, CDR1 SGHNT and CDR2 YYREEE (reference sequence). CDR3 length equals 17 residues. Method: immunoSEQ multiplex PCR; TCRdb's copy keeps in-frame clones and lacks some. The data show 100,000 to 150,000 clones, 89% seen once. This clonotype originated in a woman under 30 in good health and CMV-seronegative. The chain couples TRBV5-4 to TRBJ2-4; 7 positions agree with TRBD2. Material: PBMCs. CDR3 sequence: CASSFLAGVRAKNIQYF. CDR3 DNA: TGTGCCAGCAGCTTCTTAGCGGGCGTGAGGGCCAAAAACATTCAGTACTTC.